This TCR beta chain derives from a study of shared clonotypes between healthy human individuals (TCRdb year 2020). For the wider study: The cohort included three men and a couple of women between 18 and 49 years of age. For each donor, CD4 naive and CD4 memory were each run on three plates, CD8 naive on two plates, and CD8 memory on one plate. To estimate repertoire size and how much clonotype sharing occurs between individuals, the study deeply sequenced the blood TCR repertoires of about five healthy adults. Libraries were prepared and TCR repertoires were sequenced by different laboratories using diverse techniques, in order to increase sequencing depth and limit assay-specific biases. Per donor, leukapheresis produced somewhere between about 0.94 and 9 billion PBMCs. On the study overall, not on this receptor specifically: Sampling was limited to blood, and TCR repertoires in tissue likely differ from TCR repertoires in blood. Across a handful of donors, roughly 5.4% of naive CD4, roughly 3.4% of naive CD8, about 2.3% of memory CD4, and under 0.45% of memory CD8 clonotypes were shared. Clonotypes shared by all four sorted-subset donors showed higher generation probabilities than non-shared clonotypes. Rarefaction of sorted-subset datasets indicated incomplete sequencing despite the large sequencing depth. Pairwise subsampling led to the expectation that sequencing depth would affect the degree of clonotype sharing among donors. Larger estimated clonotype richness was generally found for naive subsets than for memory subsets. Because the study included a small number of donors, the genetic and exposure-history diversity represented was limited.

CD8 naive samples were obtained by positive selection for CCR7 among CD45RO-negative cells, yielding a CD45RA+CCR7+ population from which TemRA cells were excluded. Healthy HIV-negative adults with no recently reported acute infections or vaccinations were included as donors. Only Caucasian adults living in Nashville, Tennessee, USA were represented among the donors. Blood was obtained by leukapheresis, after which PBMCs were separated by Ficoll-Histopaque density gradient centrifugation and cryopreserved in liquid nitrogen vapor phase. Purity and quantity of every magnetically sorted T cell population were checked by analytical flow cytometry. Genomic DNA was isolated from every sorted fraction and measured by UV absorbance on a Nanodrop 2000c. TCR CDR3 regions were amplified from genomic DNA by multiplex PCR using the deep immunoSEQ assay. Genomic DNA extracted from each cell subset was distributed evenly over all wells of several immunoSEQ 96-well plates, and each plate served as one replicate. Each replicate PCR for sorted subsets received about 0.2 ug genomic DNA, equal to roughly 33,000 T cell genomes. Purified libraries were quantified with a Qubit 3.0 fluorometer, sized on a Bioanalyzer 2100, and re-quantified with the KAPA Library Quantification kit. Each immunoSEQ 96-well plate was sequenced on its own single-read 150-cycle Illumina NextSeq 550 flow cell. The authors processed their data as follows. Because only junctional sequences without quality scores were contained in the immunoSEQ output, filtering matching that applied to full-length reads could not be performed. Sequences were annotated with PyIR, a Python wrapper for IgBLAST v1.9, and V/J genes and CDR3 were assigned using IMGT germline references. Reads were removed for weak V/J assignments (E-value above 1e-6), missing CDR3, stop codons, out-of-frame junctions, or ambiguous translated residues. A V3J clonotype was defined by an identical inferred V gene, J gene, and CDR3 amino acid sequence. Percentage overlap between repertoires was computed as shared unique clonotypes divided by the size of the smaller repertoire. Three approaches were used to assess repertoire richness: RTK rarefaction, the Chao1 estimator, and Recon v2.1 estimates of unobserved clonotypes. Generation probabilities were computed with OLGA for all TCRbeta clonotypes obtained by the gDNA method from several donors. Drawn from immuneACCESS, this table holds only the in-frame rearrangements with V and J called that TCRdb kept. Clones are partly lost; checked studies trace under half to an unresolved V gene and leave the rest unexplained. That table is the source of V, J and clone size, and D and trimming were worked out from the DNA. Within this sample are about 1.9 million clones, with approximately 92% of them counted one time only. The leading ten clones occupy under 2% of the sample.

The CDR3 runs 14 amino acids, cysteine and phenylalanine included. Only the CDR3 DNA is retained, 42 bases long and in frame from the first base. The V and J ends are trimmed by 5 bases and 4 bases, leaving 12 bases between them. The CDR1 and CDR2 encoded by the germline V gene (reference sequence) are MNHEY and SMNVEV. Remarks on this clone: Its antigen is unknown. Per-base qualities were not stored, and no clone one base away is much larger. This sample includes further DNA sequences coding for the same CDR3.

The chain is encoded by TRBV27 joined to TRBJ2-1; perhaps TRBD1 is the D gene, with 5 bases matching. The sequenced sample consisted of naive CD8+ T cells from PBMCs. According to the study, the label for this sample's cell subset or site signals: CD45RA+CCR7+. This receptor was identified in a man in his late teens or twenties in good health. Some clones in this sample may be carry-over from other donors' samples. The sequence in DNA is TGTGCCAGCAGTCTAAGGACACATTACAATGAGCAGTTCTTC. Its protein is CASSLRTHYNEQFF.